The clone carrying this T cell receptor beta chain was seen ten or more times. Its antigen is unknown. This CDR3 has 14 residues. Germline V gives CDR1 SGHNT, CDR2 YYREEE (reference sequence). Trimming removed 6 bases from V and 2 bases from J; junction bases left unmatched: 6. Via MiXCR, TCRdb re-called the reads, giving one row per CDR3 protein. Among 200,000 to 250,000 distinct CDR3 sequences listed, 9% to 15% were seen once. The data are from a study of T cell repertoires in cytomegalovirus infection. The overall study: Evidence of both CMV infection and a matching HLA type came from public TCR beta signatures. Study-level results: HLA-C-restricted TCR beta clonotypes specific for CMV led the ex vivo response. Individuals carrying CMV plus the relevant HLA were identified by cumulative frequency of public TCR beta families.

The sequenced sample was PBMCs. This sequence was found in a human donor in good health (CMV status not recorded). Some clones in this sample may be carry-over from other donors' samples. This rearrangement joins TRBV5-4 to TRBJ2-5; TRBD2 matches at 8 bases. The chain's CDR3 is CASTGTGGQETQYF. The CDR3 bases are TGTGCCAGCACCGGGACGGGAGGGCAAGAGACCCAGTACTTC. The variable domain in full, completed from reference TRBV5-4 and TRBJ2-5, reads ETGVTQSPTHLIKTRGQQVTLRCSSQSGHNTVSWYQQALGQGPQFIFQYYREEENGRGNFPPRFSGLQFPNYSSELNVNALELDDSALYLCASTGTGGQETQYFGPGTRLLVL.